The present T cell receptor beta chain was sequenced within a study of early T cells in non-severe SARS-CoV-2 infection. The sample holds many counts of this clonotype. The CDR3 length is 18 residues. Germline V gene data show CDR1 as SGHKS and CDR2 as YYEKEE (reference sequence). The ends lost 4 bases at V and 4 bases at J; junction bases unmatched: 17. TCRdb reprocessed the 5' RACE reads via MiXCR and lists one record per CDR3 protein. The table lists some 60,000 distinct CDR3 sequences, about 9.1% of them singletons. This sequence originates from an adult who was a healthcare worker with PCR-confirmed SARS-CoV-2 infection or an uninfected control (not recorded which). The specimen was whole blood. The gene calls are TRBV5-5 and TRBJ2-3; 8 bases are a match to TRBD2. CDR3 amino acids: CASSLTTISGSVADTQYF. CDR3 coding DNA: TGTGCCAGCAGCCTGACAACAATCAGCGGGAGCGTCGCAGATACGCAGTATTTT.